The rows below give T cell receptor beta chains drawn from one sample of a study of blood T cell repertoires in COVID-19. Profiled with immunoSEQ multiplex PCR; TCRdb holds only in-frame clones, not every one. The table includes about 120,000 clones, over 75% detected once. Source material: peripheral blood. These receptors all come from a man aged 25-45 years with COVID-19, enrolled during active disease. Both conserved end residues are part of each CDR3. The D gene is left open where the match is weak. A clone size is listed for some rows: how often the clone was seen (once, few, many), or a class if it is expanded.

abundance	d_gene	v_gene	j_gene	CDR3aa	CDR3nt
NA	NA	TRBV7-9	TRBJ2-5	CASSLGRGAVLETQYF	TGTGCCAGCAGCTTAGGTCGGGGGGCCGTTTTGGAGACCCAGTACTTC
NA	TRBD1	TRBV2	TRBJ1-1	CASSSGQGITEAFF	TGTGCCAGCAGTTCGGGACAGGGAATAACTGAAGCTTTCTTT
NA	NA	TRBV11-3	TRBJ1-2	CASSLIGQTNYGYTF	TGTGCCAGCAGCTTAATTGGACAGACTAACTATGGCTACACCTTC
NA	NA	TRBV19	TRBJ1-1	CASSRPGGVNTEAFF	TGTGCCAGTAGCCGCCCTGGGGGGGTGAACACTGAAGCTTTCTTT
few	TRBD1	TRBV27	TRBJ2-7	CASSLGQGFSYEQYF	TGTGCCAGCAGCTTAGGACAGGGGTTCTCCTACGAGCAGTACTTC
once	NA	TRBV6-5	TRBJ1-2	CASSYATDLGGGYTF	TGTGCCAGCAGTTACGCTACAGACCTCGGGGGTGGCTACACCTTC
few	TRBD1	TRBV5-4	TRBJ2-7	CASSWDGTGAEQYF	TGTGCCAGCAGCTGGGATGGAACAGGGGCCGAGCAGTACTTC
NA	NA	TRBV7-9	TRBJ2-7	CASSSRGENEQYF	TGTGCCAGCAGCTCCAGGGGAGAGAACGAGCAGTACTTC
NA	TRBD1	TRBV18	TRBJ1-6	CASSRAGGRSPLHF	TGTGCCAGCTCACGAGCAGGGGGCAGGTCACCCCTCCACTTT
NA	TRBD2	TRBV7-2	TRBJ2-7	CASSPGTSGSEQYF	TGTGCCAGCAGCCCCGGGACTAGCGGGTCCGAGCAGTACTTC
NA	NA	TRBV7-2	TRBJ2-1	CASSLGQYNEQFF	TGTGCCAGCAGCTTAGGGCAATACAATGAGCAGTTCTTC
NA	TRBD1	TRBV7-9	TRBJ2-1	CASSSGTGNNEQFF	TGTGCCAGCAGCTCGGGGACAGGGAACAATGAGCAGTTCTTC
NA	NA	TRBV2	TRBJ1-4	CASSGDGKLFF	TGTGCCAGCAGTGGAGATGGAAAACTGTTTTTT
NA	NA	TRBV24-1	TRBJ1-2	CATSDLQSNYGYTF	TGTGCCACCAGTGATTTACAGAGTAACTATGGCTACACCTTC
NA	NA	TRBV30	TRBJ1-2	CAWRPWAHGYTF	TGTGCCTGGAGGCCCTGGGCCCATGGCTACACCTTC
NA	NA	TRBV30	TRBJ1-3	CAWSVAGGFGNTIYF	TGTGCCTGGAGTGTGGCCGGGGGGTTTGGAAACACCATATATTTT
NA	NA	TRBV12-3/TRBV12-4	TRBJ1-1	CASRGAGEAFF	TGTGCCAGCAGGGGGGCAGGAGAAGCTTTCTTT
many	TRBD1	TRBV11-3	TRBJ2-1	CASSDLTGGSYNEQFF	TGTGCCAGCAGCGACCTGACAGGGGGCTCCTACAATGAGCAGTTCTTC
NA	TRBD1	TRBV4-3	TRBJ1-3	CASSQADRGGNTIYF	TGCGCCAGCAGCCAGGCGGACAGGGGTGGAAACACCATATATTTT
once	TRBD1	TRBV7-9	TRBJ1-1	CASSATGGRVNTEAFF	TGTGCCAGCAGCGCTACAGGGGGGCGGGTGAACACTGAAGCTTTCTTT
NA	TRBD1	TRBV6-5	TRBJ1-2	CASRSGQDYYGYTF	TGTGCCAGCAGATCGGGACAGGACTACTATGGCTACACCTTC
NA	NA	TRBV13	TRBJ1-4	CASSSREDEKLFF	TGTGCCAGCAGCTCAAGGGAGGACGAAAAACTGTTTTTT
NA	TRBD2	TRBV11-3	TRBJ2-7	CASSPQTSGGAYEQYF	TGTGCCAGCAGCCCCCAGACTAGCGGGGGGGCCTACGAGCAGTACTTC
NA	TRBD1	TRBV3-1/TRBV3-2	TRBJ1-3	CASSPGTGGSPDTSGNTIYF	TGTGCCAGCAGCCCCGGGACAGGGGGTTCACCTGACACCTCTGGAAACACCATATATTTT
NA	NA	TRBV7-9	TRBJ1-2	CASSRGTDKGYTF	TGTGCCAGCAGTCGGGGAACAGATAAGGGCTACACCTTC
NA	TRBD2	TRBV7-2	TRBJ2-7	CASSLALAGAYEQYF	TGTGCCAGCAGCTTAGCGCTAGCGGGAGCCTACGAGCAGTACTTC
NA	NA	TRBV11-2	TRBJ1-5	CASSLNSGMGNQPQHF	TGTGCCAGCAGCTTAAATTCGGGAATGGGGAATCAGCCCCAGCATTTT
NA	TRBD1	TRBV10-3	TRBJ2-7	CAISGQGRSYEQYF	TGTGCCATCAGTGGACAGGGTAGGTCCTACGAGCAGTACTTC
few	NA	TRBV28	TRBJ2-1	CASDRDSGGNEQFF	TGTGCCAGCGACCGGGACTCCGGGGGCAATGAGCAGTTCTTC
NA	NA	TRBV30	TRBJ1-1	CAWSTWTVEESNTEAFF	TGTGCCTGGAGTACCTGGACAGTGGAAGAATCGAACACTGAAGCTTTCTTT
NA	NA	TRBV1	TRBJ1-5	CTSSQAQGISNQPQHF	TGCACCAGCAGCCAAGCCCAGGGCATTAGCAATCAGCCCCAGCATTTT
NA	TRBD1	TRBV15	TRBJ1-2	CATSREDRGSYGYTF	TGTGCCACCAGCAGAGAAGACAGGGGATCCTATGGCTACACCTTC
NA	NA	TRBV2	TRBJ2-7	CASKGGRSGYEQYF	TGTGCCAGCAAGGGGGGGCGAAGTGGGTACGAGCAGTACTTC
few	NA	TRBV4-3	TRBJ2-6	CASSQGEGSGANVLTF	TGCGCCAGCAGCCAAGGCGAGGGCTCTGGGGCCAACGTCCTGACTTTC
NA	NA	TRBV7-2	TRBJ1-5	CASSPRWGGLSNQPQHF	TGTGCCAGCAGCCCACGGTGGGGGGGGCTAAGCAATCAGCCCCAGCATTTT
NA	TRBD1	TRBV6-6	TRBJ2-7	CASSRPGQGCPRNIEQYF	TGTGCCAGCAGTCGCCCGGGACAGGGGTGCCCTCGGAACATCGAGCAGTACTTC
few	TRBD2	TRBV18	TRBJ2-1	CASSPPGGRGEQFF	TGTGCCAGCTCACCCCCGGGGGGGCGGGGTGAGCAGTTCTTC
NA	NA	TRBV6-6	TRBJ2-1	CASRSGHNEQFF	TGTGCCAGCAGGTCGGGTCACAATGAGCAGTTCTTC
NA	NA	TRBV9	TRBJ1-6	CASSVTGVKGSPLHF	TGTGCCAGCAGCGTAACCGGGGTTAAGGGTTCACCCCTCCACTTT
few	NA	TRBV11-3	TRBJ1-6	CASSRTGLGSPLHF	TGTGCCAGCAGTCGCACAGGGCTAGGTTCACCCCTCCACTTT
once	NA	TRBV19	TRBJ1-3	CASTLLGAGNTIYF	TGTGCCAGTACCCTCCTTGGAGCTGGAAACACCATATATTTT
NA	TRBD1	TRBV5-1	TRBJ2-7	CASSLWGQTYEQYF	TGCGCCAGCAGCTTGTGGGGACAGACCTACGAGCAGTACTTC
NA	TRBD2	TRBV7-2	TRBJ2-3	CASSVKGLAGFTDTQYF	TGTGCCAGCAGCGTCAAGGGACTAGCGGGCTTCACAGATACGCAGTATTTT
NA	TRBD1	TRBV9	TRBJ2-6	CASSPQMGQGAFSGANVLTF	TGTGCCAGCAGCCCTCAAATGGGACAGGGAGCCTTCTCTGGGGCCAACGTCCTGACTTTC
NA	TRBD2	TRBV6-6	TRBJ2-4	CASSYGLAGGPDIQYF	TGTGCCAGCAGCTACGGACTAGCGGGAGGGCCTGACATTCAGTACTTC
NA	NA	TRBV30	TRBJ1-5	CACQVSYSNQPQHF	TGTGCCTGCCAGGTTTCCTATAGCAATCAGCCCCAGCATTTT
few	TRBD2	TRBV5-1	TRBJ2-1	CASKGGGGVINEQFF	TGCGCCAGCAAAGGCGGGGGAGGAGTAATAAATGAGCAGTTCTTC
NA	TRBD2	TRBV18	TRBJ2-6	CASSPPGLAGFSGANVLTF	TGTGCCAGCTCACCACCGGGACTAGCGGGGTTCTCTGGGGCCAACGTCCTGACTTTC
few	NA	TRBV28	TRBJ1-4	CASSASGNEKLFF	TGTGCCAGCAGTGCGAGCGGCAATGAAAAACTGTTTTTT
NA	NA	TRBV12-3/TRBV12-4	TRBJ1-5	CASGPLANQPQHF	TGTGCCAGCGGCCCGCTAGCCAATCAGCCCCAGCATTTT
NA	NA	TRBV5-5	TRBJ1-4	CASRGENRVVEKLFF	TGTGCCAGCAGGGGGGAAAACAGGGTTGTGGAAAAACTGTTTTTT
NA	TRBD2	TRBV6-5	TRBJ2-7	CASRKGLAPSYEQYF	TGTGCCAGCAGAAAGGGACTAGCTCCCTCCTACGAGCAGTACTTC